These 21 T cell receptor beta chains originate from one sample sequenced in a study of T cell responses to AZD1222 COVID-19 vaccine. The assay was immunoSEQ multiplex PCR, and TCRdb's table has in-frame clones only and misses some. Of 150,000 to 200,000 clones listed, roughly 90% are singletons. The sequencing here drew on peripheral blood, taken 28 days after the second AZD1222 dose. These receptors came from an adult who received the AZD1222 COVID-19 vaccine.

The rearrangement joins TRBV28 to TRBJ1-1; D uncertain. V was trimmed by 8 bases and J by 0 bases, leaving 4 bases between them. The CDR3 extends over 11 amino acids. CDR1 is MDHEN and CDR2 is SYDVKM in the germline V gene. The CDR3 DNA reads TGTGCCAGCTGCATGAACACTGAAGCTTTCTTT. Residues: CASCMNTEAFF.

This clone was seen just once. The chain employs TRBV19 and TRBJ1-5; TRBD1 matches at 11 bases. Germline CDR1 is LNHDA and CDR2 is SQIVND (reference sequence). CDR3 length: 18 amino acids. After removal of 6 bases from V and 1 base from J, the junction contained 11 bases not matched to a gene. CDR3 residues: CASSPDRGQSQSNQPQHF. In DNA form, the CDR3 reads TGTGCCAGTAGCCCGGACAGGGGGCAAAGTCAAAGCAATCAGCCCCAGCATTTT. The variable domain in full, with the rest retrieved from reference TRBV19 and TRBJ1-5, is DGGITQSPKYLFRKEGQNVTLSCEQNLNHDAMYWYRQDPGQGLRLIYYSQIVNDFQKGDIAEGYSVSREKKESFPLTVTSAQKNPTAFYLCASSPDRGQSQSNQPQHFGDGTRLSIL.

The chain uses TRBV6-2 or TRBV6-3 and TRBJ1-5; 10 bases map to TRBD1. V trimming: 2 bases; J trimming: 3 bases; junction bases outside the gene matches: 4. Per germline, CDR1 MNHEY and CDR2 SVGEGT. The CDR3 extends over 16 amino acids. The CDR3 is CASSYPGQGNNQPQHF. In nucleotides, the CDR3 is TGTGCCAGCAGTTACCCGGGACAGGGGAACAATCAGCCCCAGCATTTT.

V gene TRBV11-2 combines with J gene TRBJ2-1, with TRBD2 matching over 9 bases. The length of the CDR3 is 16 residues. V was pared by 1 base and J by 9 bases, with 10 bases of the junction left unmatched. Germline loops: CDR1 SGHAT, CDR2 FQNNGV. Here the CDR3 DNA reads TGTGCCAGCAGCTTAGTTGGTGGCGGGGGGGCTATTGAGCAGTTCTTC. Translation: CASSLVGGGGAIEQFF. Full variable domain (missing parts from reference TRBV11-2 and TRBJ2-1): EAGVAQSPRYKIIEKRQSVAFWCNPISGHATLYWYQQILGQGPKLLIQFQNNGVVDDSQLPKDRFSAERLKGVDSTLKIQPAKLEDSAVYLCASSLVGGGGAIEQFFGPGTRLTVL.

The chain recombines TRBV25-1 with TRBJ2-7; 10 bases align to TRBD2. The germline V gene has CDR1 MGHDK and CDR2 SYGVNS. V lost 3 bases and J lost 1; bases outside the gene matches: 6. CDR3 size: 16 residues. CDR3 sequence (DNA): TGTGCCAGCAGTGAGCCGGGACTAGCGAATTCCTACGAGCAGTACTTC. It is translated as CASSEPGLANSYEQYF.

The chain recombines TRBV4-2 with TRBJ2-6; the D gene is possibly TRBD1 (6 bases). The CDR3 length is 17 residues. CDR1 and CDR2 (germline): LGHNA, YNFKEQ. Trimming took 0 bases from V and 0 from J, leaving 9 bases between them. The CDR3 here is CASSQETGASGANVLTF. CDR3 nucleotide sequence: TGTGCCAGCAGCCAAGAGACAGGCGCCTCTGGGGCCAACGTCCTGACTTTC.

J is TRBJ2-7 and V is TRBV15, with a tentative D call TRBD2 (6 bases). Germline V CDR1 and CDR2: LNHNV, YYDKDF (reference sequence). Trimming removed 0 bases from V and 6 bases from J, with 12 bases in between. The CDR3 totals 14 residues. CDR3 DNA: TGTGCCACCAGCAGAGAAGTGTACGGGGGCGAGCAGTACTTC. It codes for CATSREVYGGEQYF.

The CDR3 sequence is CASSTSGGLNEQFF. In nucleotides, the CDR3 is TGTGCCAGCAGCACCTCCGGGGGGCTTAATGAGCAGTTCTTC. This rearrangement joins TRBV11-2 to TRBJ2-1, with D perhaps TRBD2 (7 bases). Deletions cut 5 bases from V and 7 bases from J, with 15 bases between. Germline V gene lookup returns CDR1 SGHAT and CDR2 FQNNGV. The CDR3 is 14 residues long.

The chain is built from TRBV9 and TRBJ2-1, with D possibly called TRBD1 or TRBD2 (5 bases each). CDR1 and CDR2 (germline): SGDLS, YYNGEE. Deletions cut 4 bases from V and 0 bases from J, with 14 bases between. The CDR3 loop spans 16 amino acids. This CDR3 reads CASSPGRKSSYNEQFF. The CDR3 DNA reads TGTGCCAGCAGCCCGGGACGGAAAAGCTCCTACAATGAGCAGTTCTTC.

This clone showed up just once. The chain employs TRBV21-1 and TRBJ1-5; the table calls TRBD1, which could not be checked here. TRBV21-1 is listed as a pseudogene. The CDR3 contains 14 residues. The CDR3 DNA follows: TGTGCCAGCTCAGGGGGGAATGGCAATCAGCCCCAGCATTTT. It specifies CASSGGNGNQPQHF.

The chain employs TRBV19 and TRBJ1-2; 12 positions match TRBD1. V shed 5 bases, J shed 4 bases, and the junction held 8 bases outside the gene matches. Germline lookup yields CDR1 LNHDA and CDR2 SQIVND (reference sequence). The CDR3 is 16 residues long. CDR3 sequence: CASSETGTGGVYGYTF. The CDR3 DNA follows: TGTGCCAGTAGTGAGACCGGGACAGGGGGCGTCTATGGCTACACCTTC.

This chain joins TRBV4-3 and TRBJ2-2, with 9 bases aligning to TRBD1. J lost 7 bases, V lost 5 bases, and 11 bases had no gene match. Germline values: CDR1 LGHNA, CDR2 YSLEER. The length of the CDR3 is 16 residues. In DNA form, the CDR3 reads TGCGCCAGCAGCGGCCAGACAGGGGGAGTCGTCGGGGAGCTGTTTTTT. Translation gives CASSGQTGGVVGELFF.

The V and J genes are TRBV19 and TRBJ1-3; D ambiguous. The CDR3 covers 16 residues. V shed 5 bases and J shed 9 bases, with 23 bases lying between them. CDR1 is LNHDA, CDR2 SQIVND, per germline (reference sequence). CDR3 sequence: CASSLPKGGWVRTIYF. CDR3 DNA: TGTGCCAGTAGTTTACCAAAAGGAGGCTGGGTTCGCACCATATATTTT. Supplemented by reference TRBV19 and TRBJ1-3, the full variable domain reads DGGITQSPKYLFRKEGQNVTLSCEQNLNHDAMYWYRQDPGQGLRLIYYSQIVNDFQKGDIAEGYSVSREKKESFPLTVTSAQKNPTAFYLCASSLPKGGWVRTIYFGEGSWLTVV.

The chain combines TRBV16 with TRBJ1-6, with 9 bases that match TRBD1. Trimming cost V 0 bases and J 7 bases; bases outside gene matches: 4. The CDR3 is 16 amino acids. The germline V gene encodes CDR1 KGHSY and CDR2 FQNENV. The CDR3 here is CASSQSGTGWNSPLHF. CDR3 nucleotides: TGTGCCAGCAGCCAATCCGGGACAGGGTGGAATTCACCCCTCCACTTT.

This clone has just one count. V and J are TRBV18 and TRBJ1-3, with D possibly being TRBD1 (5 bases). This CDR3 has 14 amino acids. Germline CDR1 is KGHSH and CDR2 is LQKENI. The ends were cut back, 3 bases at V and 5 bases at J, with 11 bases in the middle. The CDR3 region is CASSPGGRRNTIYF. In DNA form, the CDR3 reads TGTGCCAGCTCACCGGGGGGACGGAGAAACACCATATATTTT.

Comment on this clone: Other DNA sequences within the sample encode an identical CDR3. This chain connects TRBV20-1 to TRBJ1-2, with D hard to call. There are 11 residues in the CDR3. Trimming pared 0 bases from V and 7 bases from J, leaving 6 bases between. Germline loops: CDR1 DFQATT, CDR2 SNEGSKA (reference sequence). For the CDR3, the DNA is TGCAGTGCTAGAGATGGGCGTGGCTACACCTTC. It codes for CSARDGRGYTF.

The chain combines TRBV6-5 with TRBJ2-1, with D perhaps being TRBD1 or TRBD2 (6 bases each). The CDR3 runs to 15 residues. The V end was cut by 6 bases, the J end by 7 bases, with 19 bases between. Germline V lookup: CDR1 MNHEY, CDR2 SVGAGI. This CDR3 is CASSVIGGFENEQFF. CDR3 nucleotides: TGTGCCAGCAGCGTAATCGGGGGCTTTGAAAATGAGCAGTTCTTC.

The J gene is TRBJ1-1, the V gene TRBV19, with D uncertain. V lost 1 base to trimming and J lost 1 base, with 7 bases between them. The germline V gene has CDR1 LNHDA and CDR2 SQIVND (reference sequence). This CDR3 contains 14 residues. The CDR3 spells CASSIVRENTEAFF. The CDR3 DNA follows: TGTGCCAGTAGTATAGTAAGGGAGAACACTGAAGCTTTCTTT.

CDR3 loop: CASSVAGQVWTDTQYF. The CDR3 DNA reads as TGTGCCAGCAGCGTAGCGGGACAGGTGTGGACAGATACGCAGTATTTT. This chain uses TRBV9 with TRBJ2-3; 8 bases line up with TRBD1. The CDR3 spans 16 residues. The germline V gene has CDR1 SGDLS and CDR2 YYNGEE. V was pared by 0 bases and J by 3 bases, with 6 bases of the junction left unmatched.

DNA for the CDR3: TGTGCCAGCAGCTTAGGGCAAGCGACGAGAGCTTTCTTT. It encodes CASSLGQATRAFF. The gene calls are TRBV7-2 and TRBJ1-1; no firm D call. The V end lost 1 base, the J end lost 10 bases, and 13 bases lay between the germline ends. This CDR3 has 13 amino acids. Per the germline V gene, CDR1 is SGHTA and CDR2 is FQGNSA.

The rearrangement joins TRBV2 to TRBJ2-5, with TRBD2 identical over 14 bases. Unmatched junction bases numbered 4, after V lost 8 bases and J lost 5 bases. CDR3 length equals 14 residues. Germline V CDR1 and CDR2: SNHLY, FYNNEI. CDR3 coding DNA: TGTGCCAGCCGACTAGCGGGAGGGTACGAGACCCAGTACTTC. Translation gives CASRLAGGYETQYF.